Reported below is one T cell receptor (beta chain). Its antigen is currently unknown. This entry belongs to a study of T cell responses to AZD1222 COVID-19 vaccine. Study context: Timing groups of about 4 and about 12 weeks for second doses were pooled.

Germline lookup yields CDR1 LNHDA and CDR2 SQIVND (reference sequence). The CDR3 is made up of 12 amino acids. Trimming took off 10 bases at V and 8 bases at J, with 15 bases between the two ends. Libraries were prepared by immunoSEQ multiplex PCR; TCRdb keeps only in-frame clonotypes and omits some of them. The table lists more than 95,000 clones, about 92% of them singletons. General study results and limits: Only a handful of AZD1222 recipients, several in all, had baseline seropositivity.

The rearrangement joins TRBV19 to TRBJ2-4; the D call may be TRBD1 or TRBD2 (5 bases each). The sequence was obtained from an adult in good health. The sequencing here drew on peripheral blood, taken on day 0 of AZD1222 vaccination. Here the CDR3 DNA reads TGTGCCACCCGAGGGGCTGCGGACATTCAGTACTTC. This translates into CATRGAADIQYF.